The clone carrying this TCR beta chain was found many times. The antigen remains unidentified. TCR beta CDR3 region amplification was performed from RNA transcripts. Using the HTBI primer set, a first-round RT-PCR was run on the TCR CDR3. TCRdb ran MiXCR on the multiplex PCR reads and lists one entry per CDR3 protein. The sample consists of hundreds of thousands of distinct CDR3 sequences, about a sixth of them appearing once. The sample is drawn from a study of T cells in Graves' hyperthyroidism and ophthalmopathy. Ophthalmopathy patients had Clinical Activity Score at least 3, NOSPECS grade at least 4, duration under 3 months. Out of approximately 9.9 ml of fresh peripheral blood came the PBMCs. Findings and limits, study-wide: Researchers report that a 13 V-J model separated ophthalmopathy from stable hyperthyroidism. Ophthalmopathy was predicted by the model a median of around 5.9 months ahead of onset.

The receptor comes from a woman between 35 and 50 years old with Graves' ophthalmopathy. The material sequenced was blood.

The CDR3 bases are TGTGCCAGCAGTTTGGCGTCAATACTCCGTGGCGAGCAGTACTTC. Residues: CASSLASILRGEQYF. This chain connects TRBV12-3 or TRBV12-4 to TRBJ2-7; D gene unclear. The CDR3 length is 15 residues. Trimming pared 3 bases from V and 6 bases from J, leaving 18 bases between.